The next 10 T cell receptor beta chains were all read from a single sample in a study of blood T cell repertoires in COVID-19. Assay used: immunoSEQ multiplex PCR; TCRdb lists only in-frame clones, some missing. Among fewer than 300,000 clones listed, around 89% were seen once. The material sequenced was PBMCs or T cells enriched from blood (not recorded which). The receptors here all came from a woman between 40 and 50 years old with acute COVID-19.

In DNA form, the CDR3 reads TGTGCCAGCAGCCCCTGGGGGGGACAGGGTACATCTCCCCAGCATTTT. This encodes CASSPWGGQGTSPQHF. The gene calls are TRBV7-6 and TRBJ1-5, with 9 bases lining up with TRBD1. This CDR3 has 16 residues. CDR1 SGHVS and CDR2 FNYEAQ come from the germline V gene. The junction had 15 bases not matched to a gene; V was cut back by 5 bases and J by 10 bases.

V is TRBV5-4 and J is TRBJ2-4, with D possibly TRBD1 on 6 matching bases. V was shortened by 3 bases and J by 0 bases, with 13 bases between the two germline ends. Looked up from germline, CDR1 is SGHNT and CDR2 is YYREEE (reference sequence). The CDR3 covers 16 residues. The CDR3 spells CASSSRQALAKNIQYF. The CDR3 DNA sequence: TGTGCCAGCAGCTCTCGACAGGCACTAGCCAAAAACATTCAGTACTTC. Full variable domain (rest looked up from reference TRBV5-4 and TRBJ2-4): ETGVTQSPTHLIKTRGQQVTLRCSSQSGHNTVSWYQQALGQGPQFIFQYYREEENGRGNFPPRFSGLQFPNYSSELNVNALELDDSALYLCASSSRQALAKNIQYFGAGTRLSVL.

This sequence joins TRBV7-9 and TRBJ2-1, with 13 bases aligning to TRBD2. CDR3 length: 17 amino acids. Germline V gene data show CDR1 as SEHNR and CDR2 as FQNEAQ (reference sequence). The trim removed 2 bases at V and 8 bases at J, leaving 9 bases unmatched. CDR3 amino acids: CASSLKWTSGSVDEQFF. The CDR3 nucleotides read TGTGCCAGCAGCTTAAAATGGACTAGCGGGAGTGTGGATGAGCAGTTCTTC.

This clone has just a few counts. The rearrangement links TRBV27 to TRBJ2-7, with TRBD1 identical over 9 bases. The CDR3 length is 14 residues. V lost 5 bases to trimming and J lost 4 bases; unmatched junction nucleotides: 6. CDR1 and CDR2 from the germline V gene are MNHEY and SMNVEV (reference sequence). CDR3 residues: CASSARDRVYEQYV. The CDR3 bases are TGTGCCAGCAGTGCAAGGGACAGGGTATACGAGCAGTACGTC.

The chain combines TRBV5-4 with TRBJ2-5, with TRBD2 identical over 8 bases. The CDR3 is 16 residues long. Germline CDR1 SGHNT, CDR2 YYREEE (reference sequence). Trimming at V came to 0 bases and at J to 9 bases, leaving 13 bases not matched to a gene. The CDR3 sequence: CASSLGVAGPSKAQYF. The DNA of the CDR3 is TGTGCCAGCAGCTTGGGGGTAGCGGGACCGAGTAAGGCCCAGTACTTC.

This chain connects TRBV27 to TRBJ1-2, with D possibly TRBD1 on 6 matching bases. The V gene's germline CDR1 is MNHEY and CDR2 SMNVEV (reference sequence). The CDR3 consists of 16 residues. Trimming stripped 4 bases from V and 7 bases from J, with 22 bases between. The CDR3 reads CASSSDGGASLSGYTF. Here the CDR3 DNA reads TGTGCCAGCAGTTCGGACGGGGGGGCCTCCCTAAGTGGCTACACCTTC.

The genes are TRBV5-4 and TRBJ1-5; tentatively, D is TRBD1 (5 bases). This CDR3 is 14 amino acids long. Germline CDR1 reads SGHNT; CDR2 reads YYREEE (reference sequence). V lost 4 bases to trimming and J lost 7 bases, with 15 bases between them. The CDR3 protein is CASSTDRSEQPQHF. CDR3 bases: TGTGCCAGCAGCACCGACAGAAGTGAGCAGCCCCAGCATTTT.

The V and J genes are TRBV5-8 and TRBJ2-5, with TRBD2 matching over 10 bases. With V trimmed by 0 bases and J by 2 bases, 7 bases remained unmatched. Germline V gene lookup returns CDR1 SGHTS and CDR2 YDEGEE. The CDR3 is 17 residues long. CDR3 sequence: CASSLEIGLAVQETQYF. The CDR3 nucleotides are TGTGCCAGCAGCTTGGAAATTGGACTAGCGGTTCAAGAGACCCAGTACTTC.

This sequence joins TRBV2 and TRBJ1-4; 8 nucleotides line up with TRBD1. CDR1 SNHLY and CDR2 FYNNEI come from the germline V gene. Trimming at V came to 4 bases and at J to 3 bases, leaving 4 bases not matched to a gene. CDR3 length equals 15 residues. This chain's CDR3 is CASSGTGMANEKLFF. The CDR3 region has the DNA TGTGCCAGCAGTGGGACAGGGATGGCTAATGAAAAACTGTTTTTT.

The chain is built from TRBV5-1 and TRBJ1-2, with 9 nucleotides matching TRBD1. The V gene end was trimmed by 0 bases and the J gene end by 2 bases; junction bases not matched to a gene: 2. The CDR3 is 15 amino acids. Germline V lookup: CDR1 SGHRS, CDR2 YFSETQ. CDR3 DNA sequence: TGCGCCAGCAGCTTGGACGGACAGGGGAACTATGGCTACACCTTC. Its protein product is CASSLDGQGNYGYTF.